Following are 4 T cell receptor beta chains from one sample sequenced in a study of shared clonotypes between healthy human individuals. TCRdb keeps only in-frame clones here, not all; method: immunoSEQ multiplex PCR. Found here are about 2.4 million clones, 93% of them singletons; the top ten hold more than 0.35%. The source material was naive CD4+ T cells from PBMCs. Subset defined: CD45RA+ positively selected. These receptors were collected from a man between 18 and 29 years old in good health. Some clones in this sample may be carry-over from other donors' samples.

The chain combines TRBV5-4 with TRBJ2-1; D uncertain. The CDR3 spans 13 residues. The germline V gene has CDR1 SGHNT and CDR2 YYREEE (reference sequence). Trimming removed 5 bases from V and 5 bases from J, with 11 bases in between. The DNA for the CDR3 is TGTGCCAGCAGTTCCCGGGCCCACAATGAGCAGTTCTTC. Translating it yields CASSSRAHNEQFF.

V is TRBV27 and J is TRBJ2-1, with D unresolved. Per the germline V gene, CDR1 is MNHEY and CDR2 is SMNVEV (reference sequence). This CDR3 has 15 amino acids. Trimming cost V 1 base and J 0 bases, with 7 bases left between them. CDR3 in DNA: TGTGCCAGCAGTTTATTCGGGTACTCCTACAATGAGCAGTTCTTC. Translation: CASSLFGYSYNEQFF.

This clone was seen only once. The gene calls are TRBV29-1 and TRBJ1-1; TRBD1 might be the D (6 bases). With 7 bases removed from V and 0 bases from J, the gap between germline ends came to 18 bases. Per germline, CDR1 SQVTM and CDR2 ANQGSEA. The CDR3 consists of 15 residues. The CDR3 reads CSGAGTSALNTEAFF. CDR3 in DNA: TGCAGCGGGGCCGGGACAAGTGCTCTGAACACTGAAGCTTTCTTT. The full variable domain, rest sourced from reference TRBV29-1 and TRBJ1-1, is SAVISQKPSRDICQRGTSLTIQCQVDSQVTMMFWYRQQPGQSLTLIATANQGSEATYESGFVIDKFPISRPNLTFSTLTVSNMSPEDSSIYLCSGAGTSALNTEAFFGQGTRLTVV.

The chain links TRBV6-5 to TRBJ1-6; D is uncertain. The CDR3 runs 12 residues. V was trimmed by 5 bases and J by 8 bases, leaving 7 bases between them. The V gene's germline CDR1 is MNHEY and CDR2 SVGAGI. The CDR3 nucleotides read TGTGCCAGCAGTCCTGCATATTCACCCCTCCACTTT. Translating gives CASSPAYSPLHF.